These T cell receptor beta chains were read from a single sample in a study of blood T cells in healthy people across ages. TCRdb re-called the 5' RACE reads with MiXCR, one entry per CDR3 protein. The data show around 800,000 distinct CDR3 sequences, approximately 59% seen once. The sequencing input was blood. These receptor sequences come from a man younger than 40 in good health. The CDR3 runs from the conserved cysteine through the conserved F or W. The listing skips clone size in some rows; elsewhere it reads once, few, many or a size class.

cdr3_aa v_call clone_size j_call
CASSYSGGYNEQFF TRBV6-5 few TRBJ2-1
CASTSQGQGAYEQYF TRBV7-9 - -
CASSLDRSGAYEQYF TRBV12-3/TRBV12-4 - TRBJ2-7
CASSRGETGELFF TRBV4-3 few TRBJ2-2
CASSLVGLAGHTDTQYF TRBV5-1 - TRBJ2-3
CASSPRGGDRGLSYEQYF TRBV4-1 - -
CSARASIAGFYNEQFF TRBV20-1 - TRBJ2-1
CASSKDRIAYNEQFF TRBV7-2 - TRBJ2-1
CASSLDLKGYDYTF TRBV5-1 - TRBJ1-2
CASSSTRVSHEQFF TRBV7-6 - TRBJ2-1
CASSFRTGGYNEQFF TRBV28 - TRBJ2-1
CASSSITGRETQYF TRBV7-2 - TRBJ2-5
CASSDEMSSYNEQFF TRBV6-4 - TRBJ2-1
CASSPRDYQDYNEQFF TRBV27 - TRBJ2-1
CASSVVGAAGANALTF TRBV25-1 - TRBJ2-6
CASSRVQGSIQYF TRBV12-3/TRBV12-4 few TRBJ2-4
CASSLESVNTGELFF TRBV7-9 - TRBJ2-2
CASNNSGGARNEQFF TRBV7-3 - TRBJ2-1
CASSLGVSTYNEQFF TRBV7-9 few TRBJ2-1
CASSLWTGHNEQFF TRBV7-2 - TRBJ2-1
CASSSHIFGTADYGYTF TRBV5-5 - TRBJ1-2
CASSRTGAGMYGYTF TRBV9 - TRBJ1-2
CASSDQHSGSGKLFF TRBV25-1 few TRBJ1-4
CASSSGQVSYGYTF TRBV12-3/TRBV12-4 - TRBJ1-2
CASSPSGTGGYTF TRBV7-9 few TRBJ1-2
CSVAAFSGRETQYF TRBV29-1 - TRBJ2-5
CAISETGVYGYTF TRBV10-3 - TRBJ1-2
CSAAGHNNSPLHF TRBV20-1 few TRBJ1-6
CASSPTLDRVETQYF TRBV3-1 once -
CASSPDRNNQPQHF TRBV18 few TRBJ1-5
CASSLGGTTGANVLTF TRBV7-2 - TRBJ2-6
CASSLGQGNGANVLTF TRBV4-3 many TRBJ2-6
CSARVTGSHLGYTF TRBV20-1 - TRBJ1-2
CASSPPVDSKEQYF TRBV18 - TRBJ2-7
CAISGGPGTDTQYF TRBV10-3 - TRBJ2-3
CIIKRGGLNTEAFF TRBV29-1 - TRBJ1-1
CAISTGTSGGKEFF TRBV10-3 - TRBJ2-1
CASSQDRRHTDTQYF TRBV2 - TRBJ2-3
CASYLPGQAYEQYF TRBV5-1 - TRBJ2-7
CSVAYVGEQFF TRBV29-1 - TRBJ2-1
CASNRLAGQETQYF TRBV9 - TRBJ2-5
CSATELARSYEQYF TRBV20-1 few TRBJ2-7